This T cell receptor (beta chain) originates from a study of blood T cell repertoires in COVID-19. Study overall: Spain, Italy and the United States supplied samples that represented acute and convalescent COVID-19. In each case, the material was cDNA or gDNA derived from T cells, B-cell-depleted T cells, or PBMCs.

Authors' analysis steps: Quantification of nucleated cells was approximated via reference gene primer amplification. Using immunoSEQ multiplex PCR, the repertoire was profiled, and TCRdb retains in-frame clones only, with some absent. V, J and clone size derive from that table, while D and trimming were established from the DNA sequence. The sample has roughly 170,000 clones; roughly 88% are singletons. The receptor comes from a man between 60 and 75 years old who had recovered from COVID-19. Sequences were obtained from peripheral blood.

The CDR3 is CASSPSGTSGSDEQFF. In nucleotides, the CDR3 is TGTGCCAGCAGTCCTTCCGGGACTAGCGGGTCCGATGAGCAGTTCTTC. This chain connects TRBV6-4 to TRBJ2-1; 12 nucleotides match TRBD2. The V and J ends lost 5 bases and 8 bases, in that order; junction bases with no gene match: 10. The CDR3 contains 16 residues. Germline V gene sequence: CDR1 MRHNA, CDR2 SNTAGT.